These T cell receptor beta chains were read from a single sample in a study of vaccination effects on CD4 cells after COVID-19. Data came from immunoSEQ multiplex PCR; TCRdb stores just in-frame clones and leaves some out. The sample has just under 75,000 clones, 65% to 80% seen once. These receptors have no known antigen. The sequencing used CD4+ T cells from PBMCs cultured without peptide, collected after COVID-19 vaccination. The source is a human donor who received a COVID-19 vaccine. Both conserved end residues are trimmed from each CDR3. Each record gives: V gene, J gene, CDR3 protein.

TRBV6-4	TRBJ1-4	ASSPGQANEKLF
TRBV15	TRBJ1-5	ATSRGGTDSNQPQH
TRBV9	TRBJ2-5	ASSFRGDSQETQY
TRBV6-5	TRBJ1-3	ASIRGTSGNTIY
TRBV28	TRBJ1-2	ASSLGLRGAGYGYT
TRBV19	TRBJ1-5	ASSPGQGISNQPQH
TRBV3-1/TRBV3-2	TRBJ1-3	ASRFGPGQGADTIY
TRBV4-2	TRBJ1-6	ASSQETGRANSPLH
TRBV4-3	TRBJ1-4	ASSQETATNEKLF
TRBV3-1/TRBV3-2	TRBJ1-1	ASSQDWGGRFAF
TRBV20-1	TRBJ1-1	SASFPAGNRGLAF
TRBV5-1	TRBJ2-5	ASARLAGFQETQY
TRBV12-3/TRBV12-4	TRBJ1-6	ASTSGQNSPLH
TRBV24-1	TRBJ2-3	ATSDRGGRASSTDTQY
TRBV6-5	TRBJ2-3	ASRRGSTDTQY
TRBV6-5	TRBJ1-6	ASKVTNSPLH
TRBV24-1	TRBJ2-1	ATGTGHGEQF
TRBV19	TRBJ1-2	ASSTTPEGANYGYT
TRBV5-1	TRBJ2-5	ASSSGTHQETQY
TRBV19	TRBJ2-2	ASSTARQGSPANTGELF
TRBV6-5	TRBJ2-3	ASRLVYTDTQY
TRBV28	TRBJ1-4	ASIPQDRGEKLF
TRBV6-5	TRBJ1-5	ASREYTGNQPQH
TRBV11-2	TRBJ2-3	ASRGQLTDTQY
TRBV5-1	TRBJ1-1	ASTQGSASTEAF
TRBV11-3	TRBJ2-1	ASSRRQSEQF
TRBV6-4	TRBJ2-5	ASSAPGQGPTTQETQY
TRBV28	TRBJ1-2	ASSLGTVPGT
TRBV2	TRBJ1-5	ASSEAIGSQPQH
TRBV7-3	TRBJ2-1	ASSLAASSYNEQF
TRBV29-1	TRBJ1-2	SVDGRGEGGYT
TRBV2	TRBJ2-4	ASSELQGIAKNIQY
TRBV5-1	TRBJ2-5	ASSFRLGGETQY
TRBV30	TRBJ2-5	AWSVGPLGQETQY
TRBV7-2	TRBJ2-2	ASTESAQTVAGELF
TRBV2	TRBJ1-5	ASSERGLSNQPQH
TRBV24-1	TRBJ2-3	ATSDARDYTQY
TRBV6-2/TRBV6-3	TRBJ1-4	ASSYGGANEKLF
TRBV7-2	TRBJ1-1	ASSGRDGYTEAF
TRBV5-1	TRBJ1-1	ASSFMGGTEAF
TRBV19	TRBJ2-3	ATNRGLLSTDTQY
TRBV5-1	TRBJ1-6	ASSLDARDSPLH
TRBV7-2	TRBJ1-6	ASSLEGVIIGSPLH
TRBV4-1	TRBJ2-2	ASSQSDMGLATRELF
TRBV28	TRBJ1-1	ASSFLDNWTEAF
TRBV19	TRBJ2-2	ASSMGEGELF
TRBV7-3	TRBJ2-1	ASSLRGEGEQF
TRBV5-1	TRBJ2-2	ASSWGTANTGELF
TRBV25-1	TRBJ1-2	ASSEGSAINYGYT